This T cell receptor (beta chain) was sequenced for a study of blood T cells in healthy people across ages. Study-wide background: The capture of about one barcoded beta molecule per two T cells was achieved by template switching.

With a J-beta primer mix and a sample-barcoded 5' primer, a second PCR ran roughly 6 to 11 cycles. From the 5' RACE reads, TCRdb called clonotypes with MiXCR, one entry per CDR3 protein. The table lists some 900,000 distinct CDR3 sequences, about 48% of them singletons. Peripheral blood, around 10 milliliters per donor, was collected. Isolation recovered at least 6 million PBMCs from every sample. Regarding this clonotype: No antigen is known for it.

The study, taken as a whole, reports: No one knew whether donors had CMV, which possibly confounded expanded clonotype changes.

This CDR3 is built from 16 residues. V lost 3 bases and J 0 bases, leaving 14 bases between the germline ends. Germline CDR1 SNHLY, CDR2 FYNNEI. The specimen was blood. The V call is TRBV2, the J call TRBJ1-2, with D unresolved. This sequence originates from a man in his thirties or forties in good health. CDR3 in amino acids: CASSDLWQPANYGYTF. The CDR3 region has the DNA TGTGCCAGCAGTGATCTTTGGCAGCCAGCTAACTATGGCTACACCTTC.